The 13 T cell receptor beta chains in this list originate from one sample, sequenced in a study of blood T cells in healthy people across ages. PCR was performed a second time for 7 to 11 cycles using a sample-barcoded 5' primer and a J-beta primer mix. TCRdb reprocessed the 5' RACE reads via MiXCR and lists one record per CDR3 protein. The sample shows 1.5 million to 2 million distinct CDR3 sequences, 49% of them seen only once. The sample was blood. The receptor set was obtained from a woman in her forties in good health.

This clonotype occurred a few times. The CDR3 loop is CSVVILAAPYEQYF. The CDR3 DNA reads TGCAGCGTTGTTATCCTAGCGGCTCCCTACGAGCAGTACTTC. V usage is TRBV29-1 and J usage is TRBJ2-7; 7 positions agree with TRBD2. J lost 2 bases, V lost 4 bases, and 8 bases had no gene match. Germline V gene lookup returns CDR1 SQVTM and CDR2 ANQGSEA. The CDR3 covers 14 residues.

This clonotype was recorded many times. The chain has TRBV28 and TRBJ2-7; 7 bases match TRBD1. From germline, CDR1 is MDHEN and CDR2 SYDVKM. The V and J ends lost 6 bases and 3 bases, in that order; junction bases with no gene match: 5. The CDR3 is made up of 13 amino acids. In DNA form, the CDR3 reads TGTGCCAGCAGCTTGCAGGGGGTCTACGAGCAGTACTTC. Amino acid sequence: CASSLQGVYEQYF.

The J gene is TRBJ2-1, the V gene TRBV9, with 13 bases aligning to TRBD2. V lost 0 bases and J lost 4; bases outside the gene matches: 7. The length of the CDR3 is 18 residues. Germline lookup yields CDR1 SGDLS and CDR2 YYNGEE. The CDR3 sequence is CASSVGGGLAGNYNEQFF. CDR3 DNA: TGTGCCAGCAGCGTAGGGGGGGGACTAGCGGGGAATTACAATGAGCAGTTCTTC. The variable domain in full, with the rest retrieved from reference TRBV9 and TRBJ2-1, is DSGVTQTPKHLITATGQRVTLRCSPRSGDLSVYWYQQSLDQGLQFLIQYYNGEERAKGNILERFSAQQFPDLHSELNLSSLELGDSALYFCASSVGGGLAGNYNEQFFGPGTRLTVL.

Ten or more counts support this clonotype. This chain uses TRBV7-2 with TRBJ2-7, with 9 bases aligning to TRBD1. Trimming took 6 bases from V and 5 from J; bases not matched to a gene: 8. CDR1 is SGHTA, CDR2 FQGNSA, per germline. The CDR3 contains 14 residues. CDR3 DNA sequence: TGTGCCAGCAGTCCGGACAGGGGTAGGGACGAGCAGTACTTC. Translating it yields CASSPDRGRDEQYF.

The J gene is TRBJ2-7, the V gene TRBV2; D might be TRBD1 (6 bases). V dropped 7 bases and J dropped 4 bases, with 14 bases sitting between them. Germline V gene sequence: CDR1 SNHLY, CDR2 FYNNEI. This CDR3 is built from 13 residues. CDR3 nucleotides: TGTGCCAGCAACCTACAGGGAGTATACGAGCAGTACTTC. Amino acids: CASNLQGVYEQYF.

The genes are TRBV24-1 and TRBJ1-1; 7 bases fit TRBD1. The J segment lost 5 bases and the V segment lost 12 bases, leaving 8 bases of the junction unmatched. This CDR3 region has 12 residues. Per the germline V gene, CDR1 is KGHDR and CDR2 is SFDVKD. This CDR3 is CAAATGLTEAFF. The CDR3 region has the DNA TGTGCCGCCGCGACAGGGTTGACTGAAGCTTTCTTT.

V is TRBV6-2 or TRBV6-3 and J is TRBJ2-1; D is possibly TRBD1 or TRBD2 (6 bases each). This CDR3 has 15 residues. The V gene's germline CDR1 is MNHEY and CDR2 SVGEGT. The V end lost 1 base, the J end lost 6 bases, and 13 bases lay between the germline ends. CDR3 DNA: TGTGCCAGCAGTTACTGGAGGGGGTGGGGCAATGAGCAGTTCTTC. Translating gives CASSYWRGWGNEQFF.

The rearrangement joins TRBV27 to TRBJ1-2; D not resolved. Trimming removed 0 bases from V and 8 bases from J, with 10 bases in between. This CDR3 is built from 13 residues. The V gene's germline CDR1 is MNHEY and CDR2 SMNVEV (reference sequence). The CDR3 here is CASSLSGMGGYTF. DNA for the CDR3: TGTGCCAGCAGTTTATCAGGGATGGGGGGCTACACCTTC.

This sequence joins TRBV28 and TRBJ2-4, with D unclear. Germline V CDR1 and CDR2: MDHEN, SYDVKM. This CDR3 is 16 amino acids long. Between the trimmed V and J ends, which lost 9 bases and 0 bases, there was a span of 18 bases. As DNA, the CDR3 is TGTGCCAGTGACTCCTCGAAAGGGCTAGCCAAAAACATTCAGTACTTC. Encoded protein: CASDSSKGLAKNIQYF.

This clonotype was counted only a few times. CDR3 region: CASSSRTGGRVEKLFF. The DNA of the CDR3 is TGTGCCAGCAGCTCTCGGACAGGGGGCAGGGTTGAAAAACTGTTTTTT. The chain carries TRBV7-2 and TRBJ1-4, with 11 bases fitting TRBD1. CDR3 length equals 16 residues. Per the germline V gene, CDR1 is SGHTA and CDR2 is FQGNSA. The trim removed 4 bases at V and 7 bases at J, leaving 8 bases unmatched.

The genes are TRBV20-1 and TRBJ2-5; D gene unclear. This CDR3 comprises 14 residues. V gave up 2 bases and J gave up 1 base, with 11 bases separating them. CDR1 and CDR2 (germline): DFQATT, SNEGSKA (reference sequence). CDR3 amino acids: CSARIPPSQETQYF. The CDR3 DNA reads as TGCAGTGCTAGAATCCCACCGAGCCAAGAGACCCAGTACTTC.

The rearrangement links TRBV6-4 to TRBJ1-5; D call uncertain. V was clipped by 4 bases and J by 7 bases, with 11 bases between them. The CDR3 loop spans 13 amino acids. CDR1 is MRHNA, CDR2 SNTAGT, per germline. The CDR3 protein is CASSADSLQPQHF. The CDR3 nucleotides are TGTGCCAGCAGTGCGGACTCGCTACAGCCCCAGCATTTT.

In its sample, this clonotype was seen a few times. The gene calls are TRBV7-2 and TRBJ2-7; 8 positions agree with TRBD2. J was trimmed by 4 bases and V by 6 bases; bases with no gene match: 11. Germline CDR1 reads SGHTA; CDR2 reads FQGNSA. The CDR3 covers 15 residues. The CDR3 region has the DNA TGTGCCAGCAGTCCGGAGCGGGGGCCTGGATACGAGCAGTACTTC. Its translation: CASSPERGPGYEQYF.